These T cell receptor beta chains were read from a single sample in a study of CD8 T cells in Susac syndrome. TCRdb passed the immunoSEQ multiplex PCR reads through MiXCR, listing each CDR3 protein once. The sample yields 100,000 to 150,000 distinct CDR3 sequences, 94% seen once. Material for sequencing was CD4+ T cells from PBMCs. These receptors originate from a human donor in good health. Both conserved end residues are part of each CDR3. A D gene is named only where the DNA matches it firmly. A clone size is listed for some rows: how often the clone was seen (once, few, many), or a class if it is expanded.

size	V	J	D	CDR3	DNA
-	TRBV20-1	TRBJ1-6	-	CSASLNSPSPLHF	TGCAGTGCTAGTTTGAACAGTCCCTCACCCCTCCACTTT
-	TRBV7-3	TRBJ2-2	-	CASSLRSSVDTGELFF	TGTGCCAGCAGCCTTAGGTCTAGCGTCGACACCGGGGAGCTGTTTTTT
-	TRBV30	TRBJ2-2	-	CATGLSGELFF	TGTGCCACCGGACTTTCCGGGGAGCTGTTTTTT
-	TRBV6-1	TRBJ2-7	TRBD1	CASSEKTGRNYEQYF	TGTGCCAGCAGTGAAAAGACAGGGAGAAACTACGAGCAGTACTTC
-	TRBV25-1	TRBJ1-1	-	CATTGMNTEAFF	TGTGCCACGACCGGGATGAACACTGAAGCTTTCTTT
-	TRBV2	TRBJ2-3	-	CAGSRVEDTQYF	TGTGCCGGGTCCAGGGTTGAAGATACGCAGTATTTT
-	TRBV24-1	TRBJ2-1	-	CATGRQGEQFF	TGTGCCACCGGAAGGCAGGGTGAGCAGTTCTTC
-	TRBV12-3/TRBV12-4	TRBJ2-7	-	CASSLLLDSYEQYF	TGTGCCAGCAGTTTATTACTAGACTCCTACGAGCAGTACTTC
-	TRBV9	TRBJ1-2	-	CASRDDGDGYTF	TGTGCCAGCAGGGATGATGGAGATGGCTACACCTTC
once	TRBV29-1	TRBJ1-3	-	CSGARAGDGNTIYF	TGCAGCGGGGCGAGGGCGGGAGACGGAAACACCATATATTTT
-	TRBV3-1	TRBJ2-7	TRBD1	CASSHTGTGHEQYF	TGTGCCAGCAGCCACACCGGGACAGGGCACGAGCAGTACTTC
-	TRBV3-1	TRBJ1-5	-	CASSWVGSNQPQHF	TGTGCCAGCAGTTGGGTCGGAAGCAATCAGCCCCAGCATTTT
-	TRBV7-8	TRBJ2-2	-	CASSLSVSTGELFF	TGTGCCAGCAGCTTATCCGTAAGCACCGGGGAGCTGTTTTTT
-	TRBV29-1	TRBJ2-1	-	CSGQGTANEQFF	TGCAGCGGTCAAGGGACGGCCAATGAGCAGTTCTTC
few	TRBV6-1	TRBJ1-2	-	CASSGGRFYGYTF	TGTGCCAGCAGTGGGGGTCGGTTCTATGGCTACACCTTC
-	TRBV19	TRBJ2-1	TRBD1	CASTGTGVYNEQFF	TGTGCCAGTACCGGGACAGGGGTCTACAATGAGCAGTTCTTC
-	TRBV9	TRBJ1-1	-	CASSAGVTPGAEAFF	TGTGCCAGCAGCGCGGGTGTCACCCCCGGCGCTGAAGCTTTCTTT
-	TRBV19	TRBJ2-1	TRBD2	CASSIGGTSGSTEQFF	TGTGCCAGTAGTATAGGTGGGACTAGCGGGAGCACTGAGCAGTTCTTC
-	TRBV30	TRBJ2-7	TRBD2	CAWSTGLAGGPGEQYF	TGTGCCTGGAGTACAGGACTAGCGGGAGGGCCTGGCGAGCAGTACTTC
once	TRBV12-3/TRBV12-4	TRBJ2-3	TRBD2	CASSFGREVTDTQYF	TGTGCCAGCAGTTTCGGGCGGGAGGTCACAGATACGCAGTATTTT